Listed here are 17 T cell receptor beta chains from one sample, sequenced in a study of blood T cell repertoires in COVID-19 (TCRdb year 2020). The library came from the immunoSEQ multiplex PCR assay. TCRdb mirrors the immuneACCESS table, restricted to in-frame sequences. Some clones are absent from its copies; in checked studies, under half trace to an unresolved V gene, and the reason for the others is unknown. The sample table lists about 260,000 clones, over 75% of them with a count of one. Over 0.55% of the sample is taken by the ten largest. The specimen sequenced was peripheral blood. These receptors came from a human donor in a cohort sampled during active COVID-19.

V gene TRBV6-4 combines with J gene TRBJ2-5, with D possibly TRBD2 on 5 matching bases. The CDR3 is 13 residues long. Germline V gives CDR1 MRHNA, CDR2 SNTAGT. V was clipped by 4 bases and J by 4 bases, with 10 bases between them. The CDR3 nucleotides are TGTGCCAGCAGTGGGGAAAGCGGAGAGACCCAGTACTTC. It specifies CASSGESGETQYF.

The chain uses TRBV5-4 and TRBJ2-3; 7 bases line up with TRBD2. The CDR3 is made up of 15 amino acids. Trimming took 0 bases from V and 4 from J; bases not matched to a gene: 5. Germline CDR1 reads SGHNT; CDR2 reads YYREEE (reference sequence). The CDR3 nucleotides are TGTGCCAGCAGCTTGGATCGGGGGGACGCAGATACGCAGTATTTT. This translates into CASSLDRGDADTQYF.

This sequence joins TRBV10-2 and TRBJ1-2; D might be TRBD1 (6 bases). The V gene's germline CDR1 is WSHSY and CDR2 SAAADI. This CDR3 contains 14 residues. The ends were cut back, 8 bases at V and 5 bases at J, with 18 bases in the middle. The DNA of the CDR3 is TGCGCCAGCGGGGAGGGACGAGGGGGATATGGCTACACCTTC. As protein: CASGEGRGGYGYTF.

The chain recombines TRBV19 with TRBJ2-7; a weak D match, TRBD1 (6 bases). CDR3 length equals 14 residues. The germline V gene encodes CDR1 LNHDA and CDR2 SQIVND (reference sequence). V shed 4 bases and J shed 7 bases, with 17 bases lying between them. CDR3 DNA: TGTGCCAGTAGTAAACAACAGGGTCCCCAGGAGCAGTACTTC. Its protein is CASSKQQGPQEQYF.

V usage is TRBV6-5 and J usage is TRBJ2-5, with 10 bases identical to TRBD2. This CDR3 is 14 amino acids long. J gave up 4 bases and V 4 bases, and 3 bases lay outside the gene matches. Germline V gene sequence: CDR1 MNHEY, CDR2 SVGAGI. The chain's CDR3 is CASSSRLAGETQYF. DNA of the CDR3: TGTGCCAGCAGTTCCCGACTAGCGGGAGAGACCCAGTACTTC.

Written as DNA, the CDR3 is TGTGCCAGCAGCCTTAAGACAGAGAACACTGAAGCTTTCTTT. Encoded protein: CASSLKTENTEAFF. The genes are TRBV9 and TRBJ1-1; D possibly corresponds to TRBD1 (5 bases). Between the trimmed V and J ends, which lost 4 bases and 1 base, there was a span of 11 bases. Germline V gene sequence: CDR1 SGDLS, CDR2 YYNGEE. The CDR3 sequence is 14 residues long.

The gene calls are TRBV30 and TRBJ1-2; D might be TRBD1 (6 bases). The CDR3 is 13 residues long. CDR1 is GTSNPN, CDR2 SVGIG, per germline (reference sequence). V lost 2 bases, J lost 8 bases, and 15 bases lay in between. The CDR3 is CAWSKGVRSGYTF. CDR3 DNA sequence: TGTGCCTGGAGTAAGGGGGTTCGGTCGGGCTACACCTTC. Variable domain in full (rest from reference TRBV30 and TRBJ1-2): SQTIHQWPATLVQPVGSPLSLECTVEGTSNPNLYWYRQAAGRGLQLLFYSVGIGQISSEVPQNLSASRPQDRQFILSSKKLLLSDSGFYLCAWSKGVRSGYTFGSGTRLTVV.

The rearrangement uses TRBV7-3 and TRBJ1-2; D call uncertain. Trimming shortened V by 1 base and J by 7 bases, and 13 bases separated the two germline ends. The CDR3 runs 14 residues. The germline gives CDR1 SGHTA, CDR2 FQGTGA. Here the CDR3 reads CASSLSPAGTGYTF. CDR3 sequence (DNA): TGTGCCAGCAGCTTAAGTCCGGCAGGAACTGGCTACACCTTC.

There are a few counts of this clone. The CDR3 bases are TGTGCCAGTAGTCCTCTAGACAGGTCGGTCTACAATGAGCAGTTCTTC. It yields the protein CASSPLDRSVYNEQFF. The rearrangement joins TRBV19 to TRBJ2-1, with a weak D call TRBD1 (6 bases). Germline V lookup: CDR1 LNHDA, CDR2 SQIVND (reference sequence). CDR3 size: 16 residues. V was cut by 5 bases and J by 3 bases, with 17 bases left in between.

The rearrangement joins TRBV11-2 to TRBJ2-7, with 8 positions matching TRBD2. This CDR3 is 14 amino acids long. The trim removed 3 bases at V and 2 bases at J, leaving 3 bases unmatched. Germline V gene sequence: CDR1 SGHAT, CDR2 FQNNGV. As DNA, the CDR3 is TGTGCCAGCAGCTTTGGACTAGCAACCTACGAGCAGTACTTC. Its protein is CASSFGLATYEQYF.

The chain carries TRBV5-4 and TRBJ1-3; D uncertain. The CDR3 has 16 residues. V was cut by 0 bases and J by 0 bases, with 10 bases left in between. Germline V gives CDR1 SGHNT, CDR2 YYREEE (reference sequence). CDR3 sequence: CASSLGHPNSGNTIYF. The CDR3 DNA is TGTGCCAGCAGCTTGGGACATCCAAACTCTGGAAACACCATATATTTT.

This clone came up a few times. V is TRBV4-2 and J is TRBJ1-6, with D perhaps matching TRBD1 (6 bases). CDR3 length equals 15 residues. The V end lost 0 bases, the J end lost 8 bases, and 11 bases lay between the germline ends. Germline assignment: CDR1 LGHNA and CDR2 YNFKEQ. Written as DNA, the CDR3 is TGTGCCAGCAGCCAAGATGGGACAAAAGATTCACCCCTCCACTTT. Residues: CASSQDGTKDSPLHF.

The chain combines TRBV28 with TRBJ1-3; a possible D gene is TRBD1 (5 bases). Trimming removed 3 bases from V and 0 bases from J, with 18 bases in between. From germline, CDR1 is MDHEN and CDR2 SYDVKM. The CDR3 runs 18 residues. The CDR3 loop reads CASSFWDFSIFSGNTIYF. Here the CDR3 DNA reads TGTGCCAGCAGTTTTTGGGACTTCTCTATCTTCTCTGGAAACACCATATATTTT.

The chain has TRBV28 and TRBJ1-2; no clear D gene. Germline assignment: CDR1 MDHEN and CDR2 SYDVKM. With 6 bases removed from V and 8 bases from J, the gap between germline ends came to 16 bases. CDR3 length: 13 amino acids. In nucleotides, the CDR3 is TGTGCCAGCAGGGTACAGTCCTCGCTAGGCTACACCTTC. Translating it yields CASRVQSSLGYTF.

The chain joins TRBV24-1 to TRBJ2-7, with 8 nucleotides matching TRBD1. V lost 5 bases to trimming and J lost 4 bases; unmatched junction nucleotides: 6. Per the germline V gene, CDR1 is KGHDR and CDR2 is SFDVKD. The CDR3 runs to 14 residues. The CDR3 bases are TGTGCCACCAGTGTAGCCGGGACAGGATACGAGCAGTACTTC. Amino acids: CATSVAGTGYEQYF.

The rearrangement uses TRBV10-3 and TRBJ2-7, with 11 bases matching TRBD1. Germline V gene lookup returns CDR1 ENHRY and CDR2 SYGVKD. This CDR3 is 15 amino acids long. After removal of 4 bases from V and 5 bases from J, the junction contained 7 bases not matched to a gene. In DNA, the CDR3 is TGTGCCATCAGTGGTAGGGACAGGGGGGGGAACGAGCAGTACTTC. This encodes CAISGRDRGGNEQYF.

The chain recombines TRBV5-4 with TRBJ2-2, with 10 bases lining up with TRBD2. The V gene's germline CDR1 is SGHNT and CDR2 YYREEE (reference sequence). V lost 4 bases and J lost 4; bases outside the gene matches: 10. The CDR3 is 17 residues long. The CDR3 here is CASSMAAGGRGTGELFF. DNA for the CDR3: TGTGCCAGCAGCATGGCAGCGGGGGGGCGCGGCACCGGGGAGCTGTTTTTT.